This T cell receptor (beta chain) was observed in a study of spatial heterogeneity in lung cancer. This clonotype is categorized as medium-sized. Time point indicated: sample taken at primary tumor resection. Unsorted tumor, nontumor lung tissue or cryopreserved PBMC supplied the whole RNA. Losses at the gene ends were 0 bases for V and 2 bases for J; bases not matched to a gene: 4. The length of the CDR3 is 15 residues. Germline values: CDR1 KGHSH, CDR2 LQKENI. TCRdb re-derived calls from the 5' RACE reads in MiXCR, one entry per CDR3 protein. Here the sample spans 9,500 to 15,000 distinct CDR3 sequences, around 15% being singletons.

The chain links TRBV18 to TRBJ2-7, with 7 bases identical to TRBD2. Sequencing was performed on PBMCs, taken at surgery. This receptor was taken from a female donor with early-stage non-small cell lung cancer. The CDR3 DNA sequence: TGTGCCAGCTCACCACCCGTCGGGGGGACCTACGAGCAGTACTTC. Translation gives CASSPPVGGTYEQYF. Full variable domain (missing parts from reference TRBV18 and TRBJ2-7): NAGVMQNPRHLVRRRGQEARLRCSPMKGHSHVYWYRQLPEEGLKFMVYLQKENIIDESGMPKERFSAEFPKEGPSILRIQQVVRGDSAAYFCASSPPVGGTYEQYFGPGTRLTVT.